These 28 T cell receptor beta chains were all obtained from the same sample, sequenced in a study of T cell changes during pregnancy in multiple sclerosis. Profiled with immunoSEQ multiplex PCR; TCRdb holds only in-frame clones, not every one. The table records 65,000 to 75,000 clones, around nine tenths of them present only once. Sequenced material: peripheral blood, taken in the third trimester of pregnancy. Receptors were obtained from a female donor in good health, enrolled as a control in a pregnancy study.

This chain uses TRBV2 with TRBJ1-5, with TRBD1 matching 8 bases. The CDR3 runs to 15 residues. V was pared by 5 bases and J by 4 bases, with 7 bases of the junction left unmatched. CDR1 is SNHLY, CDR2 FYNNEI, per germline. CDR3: CASSQTDRENQPQHF. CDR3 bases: TGTGCCAGCAGTCAAACGGACAGGGAGAATCAGCCCCAGCATTTT.

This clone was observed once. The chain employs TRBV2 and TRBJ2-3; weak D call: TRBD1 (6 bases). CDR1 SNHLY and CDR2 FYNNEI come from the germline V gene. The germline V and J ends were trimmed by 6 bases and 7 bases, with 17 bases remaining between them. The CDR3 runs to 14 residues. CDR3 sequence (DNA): TGTGCCAGCAGAGAGACCGGACAGTCCTATACGCAGTATTTT. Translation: CASRETGQSYTQYF.

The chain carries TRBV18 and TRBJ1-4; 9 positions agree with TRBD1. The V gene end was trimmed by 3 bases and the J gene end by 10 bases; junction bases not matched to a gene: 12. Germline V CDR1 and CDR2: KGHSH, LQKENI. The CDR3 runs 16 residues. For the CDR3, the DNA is TGTGCCAGCTCACCGATAGCCGGGACAGGGAAAGGAAAACTGTTTTTT. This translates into CASSPIAGTGKGKLFF.

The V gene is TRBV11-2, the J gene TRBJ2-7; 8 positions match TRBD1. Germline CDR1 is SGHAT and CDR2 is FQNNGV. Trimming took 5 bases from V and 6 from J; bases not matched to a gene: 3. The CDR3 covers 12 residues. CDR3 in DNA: TGTGCCAGCAGCCTAGGACAGGGCGAGCAGTACTTC. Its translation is CASSLGQGEQYF.

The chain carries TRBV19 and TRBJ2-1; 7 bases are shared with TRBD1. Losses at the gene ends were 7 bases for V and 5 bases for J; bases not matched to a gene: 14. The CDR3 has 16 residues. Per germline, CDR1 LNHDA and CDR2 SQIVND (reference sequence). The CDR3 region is CASTLNTGTVNNEQFF. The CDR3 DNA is TGTGCCAGTACCTTGAATACCGGGACAGTAAACAATGAGCAGTTCTTC.

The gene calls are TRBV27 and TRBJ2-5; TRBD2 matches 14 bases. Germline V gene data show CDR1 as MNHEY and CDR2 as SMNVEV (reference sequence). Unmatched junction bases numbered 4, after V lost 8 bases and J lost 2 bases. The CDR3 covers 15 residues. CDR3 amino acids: CASGWTSGGQETQYF. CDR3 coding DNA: TGTGCCAGCGGGTGGACTAGCGGGGGGCAAGAGACCCAGTACTTC.

Here the CDR3 reads CASSYNSGRNTEAFF. The CDR3 nucleotides read TGTGCCAGCAGTTATAACAGCGGGAGGAACACTGAAGCTTTCTTT. This chain links TRBV6-6 with TRBJ1-1; D remains unclear. V was cut by 3 bases and J by 1 base, with 12 bases left in between. Germline loops: CDR1 MNHNY, CDR2 SVGAGI (reference sequence). The CDR3 loop spans 15 amino acids.

CDR3 amino acids: CASSPGQLLSEAFF. The CDR3 DNA follows: TGTGCCAGCAGCCCGGGACAGCTCCTAAGTGAAGCTTTCTTT. This chain joins TRBV28 and TRBJ1-1, with 7 bases lining up with TRBD1. Trimming took 6 bases from V and 7 from J; bases not matched to a gene: 11. CDR1 is MDHEN and CDR2 is SYDVKM in the germline V gene. There are 14 residues in the CDR3.

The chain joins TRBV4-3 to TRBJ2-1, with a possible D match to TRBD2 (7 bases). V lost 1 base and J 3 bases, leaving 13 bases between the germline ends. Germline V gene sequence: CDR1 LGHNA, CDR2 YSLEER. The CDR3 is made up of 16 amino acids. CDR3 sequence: CASSQGAGEGYNEQFF. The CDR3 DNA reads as TGCGCCAGCAGCCAAGGGGCAGGGGAGGGCTACAATGAGCAGTTCTTC.

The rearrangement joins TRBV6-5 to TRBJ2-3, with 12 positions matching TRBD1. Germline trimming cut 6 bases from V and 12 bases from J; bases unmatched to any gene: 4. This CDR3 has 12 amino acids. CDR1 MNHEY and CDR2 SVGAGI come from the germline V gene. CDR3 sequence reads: CASSGTGGGQYF. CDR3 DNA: TGTGCCAGCAGCGGGACAGGGGGCGGTCAGTATTTT.

CDR3 in amino acids: CASSSMDREAGELFF. The DNA for the CDR3 is TGTGCCAGCAGCTCCATGGACAGGGAAGCCGGGGAGCTGTTTTTT. The V and J genes are TRBV7-9 and TRBJ2-2; 8 bases map to TRBD1. The length of the CDR3 is 15 residues. Germline V gene lookup returns CDR1 SEHNR and CDR2 FQNEAQ (reference sequence). With 4 bases clipped from V and 6 bases from J, the junction kept 7 bases outside the gene matches.

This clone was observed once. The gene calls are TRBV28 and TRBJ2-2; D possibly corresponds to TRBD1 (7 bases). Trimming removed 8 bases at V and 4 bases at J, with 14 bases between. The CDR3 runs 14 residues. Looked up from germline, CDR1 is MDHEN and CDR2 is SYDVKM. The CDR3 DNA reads TGTGCCAGCTCCCCGCAGGGGGGCACCGGGGAGCTGTTTTTT. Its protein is CASSPQGGTGELFF.

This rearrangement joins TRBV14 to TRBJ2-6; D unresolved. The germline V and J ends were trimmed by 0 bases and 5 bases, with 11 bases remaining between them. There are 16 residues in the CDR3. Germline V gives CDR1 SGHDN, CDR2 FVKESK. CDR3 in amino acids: CASSQEKWPRANVLTF. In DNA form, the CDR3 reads TGTGCCAGCAGCCAAGAGAAATGGCCCCGGGCCAACGTCCTGACTTTC.

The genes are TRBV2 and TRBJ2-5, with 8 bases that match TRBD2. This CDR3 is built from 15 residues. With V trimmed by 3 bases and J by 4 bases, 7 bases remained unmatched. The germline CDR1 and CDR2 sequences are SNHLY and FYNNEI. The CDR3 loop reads CASSEGTSGLETQYF. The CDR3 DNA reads TGTGCCAGCAGTGAGGGGACTAGTGGCCTAGAGACCCAGTACTTC.

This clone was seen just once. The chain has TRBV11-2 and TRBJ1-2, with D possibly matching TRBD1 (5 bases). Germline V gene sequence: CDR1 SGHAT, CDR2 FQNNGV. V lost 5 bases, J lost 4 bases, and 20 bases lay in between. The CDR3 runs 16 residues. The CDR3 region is CASSARQGGGFYGYTF. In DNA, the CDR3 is TGTGCCAGCAGCGCGCGCCAGGGCGGTGGATTCTATGGCTACACCTTC.

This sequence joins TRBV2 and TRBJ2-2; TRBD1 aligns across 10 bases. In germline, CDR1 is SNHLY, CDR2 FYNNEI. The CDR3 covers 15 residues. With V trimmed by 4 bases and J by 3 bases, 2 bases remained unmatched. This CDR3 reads CASSGDRGHTGELFF. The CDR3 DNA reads TGTGCCAGCAGTGGGGACAGGGGTCACACCGGGGAGCTGTTTTTT.

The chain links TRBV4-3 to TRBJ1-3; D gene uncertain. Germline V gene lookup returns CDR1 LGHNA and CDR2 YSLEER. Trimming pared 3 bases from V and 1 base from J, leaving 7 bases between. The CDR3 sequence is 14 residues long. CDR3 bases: TGCGCCAGCAGCCACGCGGGTTCTGGAAACACCATATATTTT. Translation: CASSHAGSGNTIYF.

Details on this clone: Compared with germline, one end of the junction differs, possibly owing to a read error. The CDR3 protein is CASSLMPENNQPQHF. CDR3 nucleotides: TGTGCTAGCAGCCTTATGCCGGAGAACAATCAGCCCCAGCATTTT. The V and J genes are TRBV7-7 and TRBJ1-5; the D is unclear. This CDR3 has 15 residues. The germline V gene encodes CDR1 SSHAT and CDR2 FNYEAQ (reference sequence).

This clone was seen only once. For the CDR3, the DNA is TGTGCCAGTAGTATGGGACAGGGGTATAGAACTGAAGCTTTCTTT. This translates into CASSMGQGYRTEAFF. V usage is TRBV19 and J usage is TRBJ1-1; 10 nucleotides agree with TRBD1. The CDR3 is made up of 15 amino acids. The germline V gene has CDR1 LNHDA and CDR2 SQIVND (reference sequence). The V and J ends lost 3 bases and 5 bases, in that order; junction bases with no gene match: 6. Full variable domain (missing parts from reference TRBV19 and TRBJ1-1): DGGITQSPKYLFRKEGQNVTLSCEQNLNHDAMYWYRQDPGQGLRLIYYSQIVNDFQKGDIAEGYSVSREKKESFPLTVTSAQKNPTAFYLCASSMGQGYRTEAFFGQGTRLTVV.

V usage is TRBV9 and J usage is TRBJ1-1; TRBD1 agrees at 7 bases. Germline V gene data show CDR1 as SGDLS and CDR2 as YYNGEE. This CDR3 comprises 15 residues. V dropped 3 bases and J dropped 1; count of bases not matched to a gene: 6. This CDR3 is CASSAPDRENTEAFF. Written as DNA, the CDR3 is TGTGCCAGCAGCGCCCCCGACAGGGAGAACACTGAAGCTTTCTTT.

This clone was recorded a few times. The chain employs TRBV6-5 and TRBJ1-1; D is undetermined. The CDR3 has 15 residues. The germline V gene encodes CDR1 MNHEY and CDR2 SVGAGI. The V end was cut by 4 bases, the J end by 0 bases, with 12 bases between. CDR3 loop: CASSFSFTVNTEAFF. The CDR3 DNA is TGTGCCAGCAGTTTCTCATTCACTGTGAACACTGAAGCTTTCTTT.

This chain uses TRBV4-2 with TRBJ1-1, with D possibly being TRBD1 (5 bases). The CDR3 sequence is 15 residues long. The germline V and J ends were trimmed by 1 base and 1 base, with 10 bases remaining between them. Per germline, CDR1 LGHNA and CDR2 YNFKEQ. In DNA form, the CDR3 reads TGTGCCAGCAGCCAAGCGGACACCAAGAACACTGAAGCTTTCTTT. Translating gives CASSQADTKNTEAFF.

The CDR3 here is CASSLQGWGTEAFF. In DNA form, the CDR3 reads TGTGCCAGCAGCCTACAGGGTTGGGGCACTGAAGCTTTCTTT. The rearrangement uses TRBV11-1 and TRBJ1-1; maybe TRBD1 (6 bases). Trimming removed 5 bases at V and 4 bases at J, with 14 bases between. Germline V lookup: CDR1 SGHAT, CDR2 FQDESV (reference sequence). The CDR3 loop spans 14 amino acids.

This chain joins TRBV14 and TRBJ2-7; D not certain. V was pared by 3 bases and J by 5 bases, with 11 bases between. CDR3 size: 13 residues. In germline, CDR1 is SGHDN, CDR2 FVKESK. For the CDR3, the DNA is TGTGCCAGCAGCCATGAGAGGCACAACGAGCAGTACTTC. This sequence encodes CASSHERHNEQYF. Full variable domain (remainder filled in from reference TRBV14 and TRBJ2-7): EAGVTQFPSHSVIEKGQTVTLRCDPISGHDNLYWYRRVMGKEIKFLLHFVKESKQDESGMPNNRFLAERTGGTYSTLKVQPAELEDSGVYFCASSHERHNEQYFGPGTRLTVT.

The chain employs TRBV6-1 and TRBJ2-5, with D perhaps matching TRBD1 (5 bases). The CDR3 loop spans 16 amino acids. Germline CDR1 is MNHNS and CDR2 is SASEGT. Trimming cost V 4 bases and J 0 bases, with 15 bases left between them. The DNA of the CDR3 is TGTGCCAGCAGTGTCGCGACAGCGACGTACCAAGAGACCCAGTACTTC. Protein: CASSVATATYQETQYF.

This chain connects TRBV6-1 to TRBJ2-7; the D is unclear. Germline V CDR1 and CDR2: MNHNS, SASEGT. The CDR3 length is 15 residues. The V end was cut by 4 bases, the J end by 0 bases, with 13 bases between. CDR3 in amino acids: CASSAQLRFSYEQYF. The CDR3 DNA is TGTGCCAGCAGTGCACAACTCAGGTTCTCCTACGAGCAGTACTTC.

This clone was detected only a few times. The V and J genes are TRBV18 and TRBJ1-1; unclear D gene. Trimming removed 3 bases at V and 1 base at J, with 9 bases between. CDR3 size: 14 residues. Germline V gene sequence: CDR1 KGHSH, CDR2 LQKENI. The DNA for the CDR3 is TGTGCCAGCTCACCTATTACGCGGAACACTGAAGCTTTCTTT. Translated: CASSPITRNTEAFF. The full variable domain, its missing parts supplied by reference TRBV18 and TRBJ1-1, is NAGVMQNPRHLVRRRGQEARLRCSPMKGHSHVYWYRQLPEEGLKFMVYLQKENIIDESGMPKERFSAEFPKEGPSILRIQQVVRGDSAAYFCASSPITRNTEAFFGQGTRLTVV.

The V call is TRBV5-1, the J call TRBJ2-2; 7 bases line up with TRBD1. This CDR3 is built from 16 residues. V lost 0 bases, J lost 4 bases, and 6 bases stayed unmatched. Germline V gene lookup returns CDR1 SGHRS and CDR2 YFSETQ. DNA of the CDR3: TGCGCCAGCAGCTTGGTCCAGGGGGTGAGCACCGGGGAGCTGTTTTTT. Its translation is CASSLVQGVSTGELFF.